This T cell receptor (beta chain) derives from a study of cytomegalovirus exposure and HLA in healthy donors (dated by TCRdb to 2015 to 2018). About the investigation overall: According to an earlier analysis of 587 of the donors, about 170 million T cells yielded approximately 120 million unique TCR beta sequences and about 280 Gb of sequence data. An early release that covered fewer than 750 HLA-typed donors contained around 300 gigabases of sequencing data and around 80 million unique TCR sequences. Of the 350 to 400 genotyped donors, over 70% fell in the genetic ancestry cluster associated with self-reported Caucasian donors. The aim of the study was to test whether cataloging public T cell receptors could identify signatures of past pathogen exposure. The study used immunosequencing to profile the T cell repertoires of around 600 subjects and linked those repertoires to cytomegalovirus serostatus. Along with the approximately 650-subject first cohort, a separate validation cohort of over a hundred different subjects was used. The study combined high-throughput TCR immunosequencing, statistical association of individual TCRs with disease status, and machine learning to predict cytomegalovirus infection status. In a later analysis, previously published TCR beta repertoires from about 670 donors were re-analyzed and high-resolution HLA genotyping was added so that TCR occurrence patterns could be studied. In the later analysis, no new phenotypic data were used to find candidate immune exposures; instead, reliance was placed on TCR beta sequences and their occurrence across donors. In an earlier analysis of around 540 of the donors, high-throughput TCR beta sequencing was used to judge whether each TCR beta V gene segment behaved as functional or pseudogenic. Alongside the repertoire data, information on donor age, sex, ethnicity and CMV serostatus was compiled. In a later genetic analysis, genome-wide SNP genotypes for about three fifths of the roughly 670 donors were used, and that subset was treated as a discovery cohort. All discovery cohort repertoires had been generated on a single sequencing platform. Class I and class II HLA loci were covered by the typing at four-digit resolution. Typing coverage differed by locus: A, B, C, DRB1 and DQB1 were typed in about 620-640 donors, DQA1 in about 550, DPA1 in approximately 600, and DPB1 in 472. Five DR-DQ haplotypes were treated as single units for association and clustering because of strong linkage in the cohort. Among almost 400 genotyped donors of the cohort, an average of roughly 240,000 unique TCR beta nucleotide sequences were sequenced per donor, around a sixth of them non-productive. Broad study findings and their caveats: Strong co-occurrence of HLA alleles, especially DR and DQ, made assigning TCR associations to individual alleles difficult. At a false discovery rate of 0.05, a later analysis linked 16,951 TCR beta sequences to specific HLA alleles. A total of roughly 160 TCR beta chains were listed by the study as associated with cytomegalovirus. A later analysis reported that several top co-occurrence clusters appeared linked to parvovirus B19, influenza, CMV and Epstein-Barr virus. An earlier analysis of 450 to 750 of the donors showed that most TCR beta V segments appeared in productive rearrangements either about 90% or about 30% of the time, which broadly matched IMGT annotations. The authors suggested that the approach could potentially be extended to other disease states and immunological phenotypes. Some IMGT-functional V segments, including TRBV6-2 and TRBV6-3, could not be told apart with the 87-base-pair reads, so those segments were excluded. A group of highly shared sequence variants was considered likely to be a technical artifact of the sequencing pipeline. Because counts were too low, approximately 15 rarely observed V segments, including chromosome 9 orphons, were excluded from the earlier analysis of under 650 of the donors. Linkage disequilibrium might explain the correlated functional status among segregating V segments, but an unknown experimental factor could not be excluded. In a later analysis, HLA-associated TCR beta chains were found to be more clonally expanded and to have lower generation probabilities than equally common non-associated chains. In a later genetic analysis, fewer N-insertions in productive TCRs were reported among donors in an Asian-associated ancestry cluster than the roughly 700-donor mean. In both the original and validation cohorts, the classifier was reported to diagnose cytomegalovirus status with high specificity and sensitivity. In a later analysis, most CMV-associated TCR beta chains were found to appear HLA-restricted, with HLA associations seemingly driven largely by CMV exposure. The cohort was sequenced for TCR beta chains only, and without alpha or paired-chain data the features that could be detected were limited. A later genetic analysis associated a missense DCLRE1C variant with V-gene and J-gene trimming of TCR beta chains, and an independent cohort replicated the association. Presence/absence analyses assumed roughly uniform sequencing depth across donors, an assumption that may not hold. Across donors, most TCR sequences were observed very rarely, whereas some public TCRs were present in many individuals. The only immune exposure information available for the cohort was CMV serostatus. Because HLA typing was unavailable for some donors at each locus, only the typed subset was used in association tests. A few of the identified cytomegalovirus-associated TCR beta chains were confirmed in vitro to be specific for cytomegalovirus antigens. According to a later analysis, TCR association rates differed among HLA loci, with DRB1 alleles showing the most associated TCRs and HLA-C alleles showing the fewest. A further reported finding was that TCR beta sequences accurately predicted the HLA-A and HLA-B alleles for most subjects in the first cohort.

The cohort comprised some 730 healthy bone marrow donors. At the time of sampling, all cohort members were nominally healthy, though unrecorded immune exposures were likely present. The donor was CMV seropositive and belonged to the group of 250 to 300 seropositive cohort members. A peripheral blood sample was provided by each donor, and peripheral blood mononuclear cells were used for TCR beta sequencing. Genomic DNA was extracted from the blood cell samples with the Qiagen DNeasy Blood Extraction Kit. Worth noting for this clone: Its binding antigen is unknown. Nothing much larger sits one base from this clone, and base qualities are not available.

The method was the immunoSEQ multiplex PCR assay. The multiplex PCR relied on a mix of 60 forward primers for TCR Vbeta segments and 13 reverse primers for TCR Jbeta segments. The CDR3 region of rearranged TCR beta genes was amplified from genomic DNA by a multiplex PCR assay. The Illumina HiSeq System was used to sequence the amplified TCR beta libraries as 87-base-pair reads. For the original study's pipeline: Across the 670 or so repertoires, a later analysis counted tens of millions of unique TCR beta chains, some 11 million of which were shared by at least two donors. Raw reads were error-corrected and collapsed into unique sequences with a nearest-neighbor algorithm that merged closely related sequences to remove PCR and sequencing errors. Alignment of CDR3 sequences to IMGT reference sequences was used to assign V, D and J gene segments. For a sequence to be retained, a match of at least six nucleotides to both a V gene segment and a J gene segment was required. Rearrangements were called productive when the CDR3 lacked stop codons and stayed in frame with V and J; all others were non-productive. CDR3 was defined by IMGT convention, running from the second conserved V-encoded cysteine to the conserved J-encoded phenylalanine. The earlier analysis of a few hundred of the donors excluded any sequence lacking an unambiguous match to a single V gene segment. In an earlier analysis of approximately 610 of the donors, V segments were called functional above 56.7% productive rearrangements and were called segregating when the between-donor standard deviation exceeded 5%. To diagnose cytomegalovirus status from the catalog of TCR beta chain sequences, a statistical classification framework was built. A later analysis assigned V and J genes by comparing TCR nucleotide sequences with IMGT/GENE-DB human TR gene sequences. Using the TCRdist pipeline, a later analysis assigned CDR3 sequences along with most-parsimonious VDJ recombination scenarios. In a later analysis, each TCR beta chain was defined by its CDR3 amino acid sequence together with its V-gene family, and reads without a unique V-gene family were excluded. As a way to deal with suspected cross-contamination and a sequencing artifact, a later analysis dropped 450 to 700 nucleotide sequences that were highly shared and had low generation probability. In a later analysis, a clonal expansion index was calculated for each public chain from normalized within-repertoire ranks of inferred template counts. In a later analysis, generation probabilities were computed using a VDJ recombination model fitted to out-of-frame rearrangements, and the results were checked against IGoR. In a later analysis, TCR-TCR, TCR-HLA and TCR-CMV co-occurrence was scored with hypergeometric tests, and a repertoire-size bias correction was applied to TCR pairs. False discovery rates were estimated in a later analysis by permuting HLA or CMV assignments 20 times. In a later analysis, co-occurring TCRs were grouped using DBSCAN, and TCRdist sequence similarity was added for clustering within HLA-allele-positive subsets. For co-occurrence clustering, repertoires with fewer than 30,000 or more than 120,000 public chains were excluded, along with a handful of repertoires with anomalous nucleotide sharing. TCRdb re-hosts the immuneACCESS table, in-frame sequences only. Its copies lack some clones; in the studies checked, an unresolved V gene accounts for under half of them, and the cause for the rest is not known. V, J and clone size reflect that table, while D and trimming were determined from the DNA. The sample contains over 140,000 clones, around four fifths of them found a single time. The top ten constitute approximately 1.5% of the sample.

CDR1 is given as SGDLS and CDR2 as YYNGEE, both from the germline V gene. The CDR3 runs 15 residues from the cysteine to the phenylalanine. Kept here is only the CDR3 DNA, which spans 45 bases and is read in frame from base 1. V is trimmed back by 4 bases and J by 3 bases, and the junction contains 9 bases that no gene match accounts for. Material: PBMCs. The V gene is TRBV9 and the J gene is TRBJ1-2; 7 central nucleotides agree with TRBD1. This TCR was recovered from a man aged 25-45 years in good health and CMV-seropositive. The bases are TGTGCCAGCAGCACGGGACAGCCGAACCACTATGGCTACACCTTC. Its protein product is CASSTGQPNHYGYTF.